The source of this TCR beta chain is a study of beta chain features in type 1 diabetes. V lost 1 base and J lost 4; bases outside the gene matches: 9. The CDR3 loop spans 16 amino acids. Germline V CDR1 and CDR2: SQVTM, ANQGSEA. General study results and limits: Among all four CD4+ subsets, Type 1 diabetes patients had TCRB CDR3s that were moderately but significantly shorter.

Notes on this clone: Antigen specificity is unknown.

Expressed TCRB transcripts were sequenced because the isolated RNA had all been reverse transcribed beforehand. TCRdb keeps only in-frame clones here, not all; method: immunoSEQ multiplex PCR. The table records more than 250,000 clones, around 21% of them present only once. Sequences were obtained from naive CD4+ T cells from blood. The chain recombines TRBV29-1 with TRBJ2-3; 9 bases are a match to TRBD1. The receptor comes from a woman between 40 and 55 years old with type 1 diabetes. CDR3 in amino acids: CSVEGGTGRGADTQYF. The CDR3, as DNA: TGCAGCGTTGAAGGAGGGACAGGGCGAGGGGCAGATACGCAGTATTTT.